Listed here are 18 T cell receptor beta chains from one sample, sequenced in a study of cytomegalovirus exposure and HLA in healthy donors (dated by TCRdb to about 2017). Library method: the immunoSEQ multiplex PCR assay. For the multiplex PCR, a mixture combining 60 forward primers for TCR Vbeta segments and 13 reverse primers for TCR Jbeta segments was used. Imported from immuneACCESS, the table was reduced by TCRdb to in-frame sequences with V and J called. These copies leave out some clones; in studies compared against another copy, an unresolved V gene accounts for under half, and the cause of the remainder is not known. This sample comprises about 70,000 clones, just under 75% of them detected only once. Together, the top ten hold about 10% of the sample. The sequencing sample was made of PBMCs. The receptor set was obtained from a human donor in good health.

The rearrangement uses TRBV5-4 and TRBJ1-6; D is perhaps TRBD1 (5 bases). This CDR3 region has 15 residues. Germline loops: CDR1 SGHNT, CDR2 YYREEE (reference sequence). V lost 0 bases, J lost 7 bases, and 11 bases lay in between. The CDR3 region is CASSLGQKQNSPLHF. CDR3 coding DNA: TGTGCCAGCAGCTTGGGACAGAAACAGAATTCACCCCTCCACTTT.

CDR3 in amino acids: CSVDPRTVLDNYGYTF. CDR3 nucleotides: TGCAGCGTAGACCCTCGGACAGTTTTAGATAACTATGGCTACACCTTC. The chain employs TRBV29-1 and TRBJ1-2; perhaps TRBD1 as D (6 bases). V shed 6 bases and J shed 1 base, with 21 bases lying between them. CDR1 is SQVTM, CDR2 ANQGSEA, per germline. The CDR3 is 16 amino acids.

The chain uses TRBV7-7 and TRBJ2-1; D is possibly TRBD2 (6 bases). This CDR3 has 15 amino acids. V shed 2 bases and J shed 8 bases, with 16 bases lying between them. Germline V lookup: CDR1 SSHAT, CDR2 FNYEAQ (reference sequence). The CDR3 sequence is CASSLQTSSRHEQFF. The CDR3 bases are TGTGCCAGCAGCTTACAGACTAGTAGTAGACATGAGCAGTTCTTC.

Comment on this clone: The sample has other DNA sequences that encode this CDR3 too. In DNA form, the CDR3 reads TGTGCCAGCAGTGAGGCAGGACAACAAAATCAGCCCCAGCATTTT. Amino acid sequence: CASSEAGQQNQPQHF. The genes are TRBV6-1 and TRBJ1-5; D possibly corresponds to TRBD1 (5 bases). The CDR3 runs to 15 residues. Trimming cost V 3 bases and J 4 bases, with 13 bases left between them. Germline assignment: CDR1 MNHNS and CDR2 SASEGT.

The rearrangement joins TRBV6-1 to TRBJ1-4; 7 nucleotides align to TRBD1. Germline lookup yields CDR1 MNHNS and CDR2 SASEGT. The CDR3 spans 12 residues. Trimming cost V 8 bases and J 5 bases; bases outside gene matches: 2. CDR3 bases: TGTGCCAGCCAACAGGGGAATGAAAAACTGTTTTTT. Protein product: CASQQGNEKLFF.

This clone has just a few counts. This chain joins TRBV9 and TRBJ2-7; 14 positions agree with TRBD2. The CDR3 is 15 residues long. With 3 bases clipped from V and 4 bases from J, the junction kept 3 bases outside the gene matches. Germline V lookup: CDR1 SGDLS, CDR2 YYNGEE. The CDR3, as DNA: TGTGCCAGCAGCGCTGGGACTAGCGGGAGTTACGAGCAGTACTTC. Its translation is CASSAGTSGSYEQYF.

The rearrangement uses TRBV6-6 and TRBJ2-7; 7 bases are a match to TRBD1. The CDR3 is 13 amino acids. V lost 8 bases, J lost 4 bases, and 8 bases stayed unmatched. Germline loops: CDR1 MNHNY, CDR2 SVGAGI (reference sequence). In DNA form, the CDR3 reads TGTGCCAGCGGTGGGACAGAGTATTACGAGCAGTACTTC. Its translation: CASGGTEYYEQYF.

This rearrangement joins TRBV28 to TRBJ2-1, with 7 positions matching TRBD1. This CDR3 region has 14 residues. J was trimmed by 9 bases and V by 4 bases; bases with no gene match: 9. Germline V lookup: CDR1 MDHEN, CDR2 SYDVKM. This CDR3 reads CASSSRGRLFEQFF. The CDR3 DNA sequence: TGTGCCAGCAGTTCTAGGGGGCGCCTATTTGAGCAGTTCTTC.

This rearrangement joins TRBV2 to TRBJ2-7; 10 positions match TRBD2. The CDR3 has 14 residues. Germline loops: CDR1 SNHLY, CDR2 FYNNEI. With V trimmed by 6 bases and J by 3 bases, 5 bases remained unmatched. The chain's CDR3 is CASRRSSGSYEQYF. The CDR3 bases are TGTGCCAGCAGACGATCTAGCGGGAGCTACGAGCAGTACTTC.

The chain joins TRBV7-9 to TRBJ2-7; 8 bases match TRBD2. V shed 4 bases, J shed 4 bases, and the junction held 9 bases outside the gene matches. Looked up from germline, CDR1 is SEHNR and CDR2 is FQNEAQ (reference sequence). The CDR3 has 15 amino acids. The CDR3 bases are TGTGCCAGCAGCTCCCGGACTAGCAGAGATTACGAGCAGTACTTC. Its protein is CASSSRTSRDYEQYF.

This clone was recorded a few times. V is TRBV6-6 and J is TRBJ1-5, with TRBD1 identical over 7 bases. Germline CDR1 MNHNY, CDR2 SVGAGI (reference sequence). V lost 10 bases to trimming and J lost 4 bases; unmatched junction nucleotides: 10. This CDR3 region has 14 residues. The CDR3 bases are TGTGCCACTGACTGGGGACAGCTAAATCAGCCCCAGCATTTT. Translated: CATDWGQLNQPQHF.

This clone has more than one count but fewer than ten. The chain employs TRBV5-1 and TRBJ1-2; the D is unclear. CDR1 and CDR2 (germline): SGHRS, YFSETQ. Trimming removed 1 base at V and 6 bases at J, with 10 bases between. The CDR3 loop spans 13 amino acids. CDR3 sequence reads: CASSLNDGNGYTF. In DNA, the CDR3 is TGCGCCAGCAGCTTGAACGACGGGAATGGCTACACCTTC.

The V call is TRBV5-1, the J call TRBJ2-2, with TRBD1 as a possible D gene (6 bases). The CDR3 contains 14 residues. Trimming took 4 bases from V and 1 from J, leaving 8 bases between them. Germline V gives CDR1 SGHRS, CDR2 YFSETQ. The CDR3, as DNA: TGCGCCAGCAGCCCGACAGGGAACACCGGGGAGCTGTTTTTT. Residues: CASSPTGNTGELFF.

The rearrangement links TRBV30 to TRBJ1-2; 8 bases align to TRBD1. The V segment lost 5 bases and the J segment 1 base; nucleotides outside the gene matches: 3. This CDR3 is built from 13 residues. Germline V CDR1 and CDR2: GTSNPN, SVGIG (reference sequence). This CDR3 is CAWGGQVNYGYTF. The CDR3 DNA reads TGTGCCTGGGGGGGACAGGTTAACTATGGCTACACCTTC.

The V and J genes are TRBV18 and TRBJ2-7; 7 nucleotides match TRBD1. There are 14 residues in the CDR3. Per the germline V gene, CDR1 is KGHSH and CDR2 is LQKENI. J was trimmed by 0 bases and V by 5 bases; bases with no gene match: 4. The CDR3 coding sequence is TGTGCCAGCTCAGCGAACAGGGGCTCCTACGAGCAGTACTTC. As protein: CASSANRGSYEQYF. Together with reference TRBV18 and TRBJ2-7, the CDR3 gives the full variable domain: NAGVMQNPRHLVRRRGQEARLRCSPMKGHSHVYWYRQLPEEGLKFMVYLQKENIIDESGMPKERFSAEFPKEGPSILRIQQVVRGDSAAYFCASSANRGSYEQYFGPGTRLTVT.

The chain joins TRBV27 to TRBJ2-7; 9 positions match TRBD2. This CDR3 region has 14 residues. Losses at the gene ends were 8 bases for V and 7 bases for J; bases not matched to a gene: 12. Looked up from germline, CDR1 is MNHEY and CDR2 is SMNVEV (reference sequence). CDR3 bases: TGTGCCAGCCGCCTTATGGGACTAGCAAGGGAGCAGTACTTC. It encodes CASRLMGLAREQYF.

This chain connects TRBV2 to TRBJ1-2, with 7 bases identical to TRBD1. J gave up 0 bases and V 0 bases, and 4 bases lay outside the gene matches. Germline V CDR1 and CDR2: SNHLY, FYNNEI. The CDR3 sequence is 16 residues long. This CDR3 is CASSEASQGANYGYTF. As DNA, the CDR3 is TGTGCCAGCAGTGAAGCGTCTCAGGGGGCTAACTATGGCTACACCTTC.

V and J are TRBV28 and TRBJ1-5; the match to TRBD1 covers 7 bases. The germline V gene has CDR1 MDHEN and CDR2 SYDVKM. The CDR3 has 14 residues. The ends lost 3 bases at V and 4 bases at J; junction bases unmatched: 3. The CDR3 nucleotides read TGTGCCAGCAGTTTTCTGACAGGGAATCAGCCCCAGCATTTT. It encodes CASSFLTGNQPQHF.